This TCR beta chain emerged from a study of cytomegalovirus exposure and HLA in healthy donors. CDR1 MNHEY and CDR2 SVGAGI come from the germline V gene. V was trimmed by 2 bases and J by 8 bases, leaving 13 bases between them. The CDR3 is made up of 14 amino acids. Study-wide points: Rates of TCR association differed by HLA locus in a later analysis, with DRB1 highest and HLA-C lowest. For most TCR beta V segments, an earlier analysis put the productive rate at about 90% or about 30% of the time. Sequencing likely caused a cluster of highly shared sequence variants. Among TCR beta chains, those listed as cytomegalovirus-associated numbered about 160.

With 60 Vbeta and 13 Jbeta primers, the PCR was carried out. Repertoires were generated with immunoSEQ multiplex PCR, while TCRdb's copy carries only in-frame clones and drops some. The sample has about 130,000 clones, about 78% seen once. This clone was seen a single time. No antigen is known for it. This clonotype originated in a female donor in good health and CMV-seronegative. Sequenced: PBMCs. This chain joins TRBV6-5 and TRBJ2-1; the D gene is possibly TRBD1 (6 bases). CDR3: CASSYHRTVDEQFF. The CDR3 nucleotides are TGTGCCAGCAGTTACCATAGGACAGTCGATGAGCAGTTCTTC.